The 10 T cell receptor beta chains listed next were all sequenced from one sample in a study of PD-L1 blockade in urothelial cancer. The protocol was immunoSEQ multiplex PCR, while the TCRdb copy is restricted to in-frame clones and leaves out a portion. The table includes 30,000 to 45,000 clones, more than 80% detected once. This specimen consisted of PBMCs, obtained around atezolizumab (anti-PD-L1) treatment. All receptors come from a man between 65 and 85 years old with urothelial cancer.

The J gene is TRBJ2-5, the V gene TRBV11-2, with 10 nucleotides matching TRBD1. CDR3 length: 14 amino acids. The germline V gene has CDR1 SGHAT and CDR2 FQNNGV. V shed 6 bases, J shed 5 bases, and the junction held 6 bases outside the gene matches. The CDR3 reads CASRKTGGGETQYF. In DNA form, the CDR3 reads TGTGCCAGCAGGAAGACAGGGGGCGGTGAGACCCAGTACTTC.

This clone was seen a single time. The rearrangement joins TRBV21-1 to TRBJ2-3; TRBD2 was called by the table and not checked on the DNA. TRBV21-1 is assigned pseudogene status. This CDR3 has 14 amino acids. The CDR3 DNA follows: TGTGCCAGCAGCATAGGGAGGTTGAAGGATACGCAGTATTTT. Residues: CASSIGRLKDTQYF.

This chain connects TRBV6-1 to TRBJ2-7; 7 nucleotides align to TRBD2. Unmatched junction bases numbered 4, after V lost 4 bases and J lost 1 base. The CDR3 is made up of 14 amino acids. CDR1 and CDR2 (germline): MNHNS, SASEGT. The CDR3 loop reads CASSGSGYSYEQYF. CDR3 bases: TGTGCCAGCAGTGGTAGCGGGTATTCCTACGAGCAGTACTTC.

This clone was found a few times. This chain joins TRBV28 and TRBJ1-2; 7 nucleotides match TRBD1. The V and J ends lost 11 bases and 3 bases, in that order; junction bases with no gene match: 6. The CDR3 is 12 amino acids. CDR1 and CDR2 from the germline V gene are MDHEN and SYDVKM. CDR3 coding DNA: TGTGCCGCACAGGGGAGCGACTATGGCTACACCTTC. Its translation: CAAQGSDYGYTF.

This clone appeared a few times. This chain links TRBV27 with TRBJ1-2; D is unresolved. Germline V gene data show CDR1 as MNHEY and CDR2 as SMNVEV (reference sequence). The CDR3 is made up of 14 amino acids. The germline V and J ends were trimmed by 4 bases and 0 bases, with 9 bases remaining between them. CDR3 in DNA: TGTGCCAGCAGTTCTGCGGATACTAACTATGGCTACACCTTC. It encodes CASSSADTNYGYTF.

The chain is built from TRBV14 and TRBJ2-1; weak D call: TRBD2 (6 bases). The CDR3 loop spans 16 amino acids. Deletions cut 1 base from V and 6 bases from J, with 16 bases between. The germline V gene encodes CDR1 SGHDN and CDR2 FVKESK. The CDR3 DNA reads TGTGCCAGCAGCCAAGTAGGCGGGGCATCCCCCAATGAGCAGTTCTTC. Its translation: CASSQVGGASPNEQFF.

The gene calls are TRBV5-4 and TRBJ2-3, with D unclear. Germline V CDR1 and CDR2: SGHNT, YYREEE (reference sequence). V gave up 0 bases and J gave up 3 bases, with 11 bases separating them. CDR3 length: 15 residues. CDR3 coding DNA: TGTGCCAGCAGCTTGGGCGCTCCCGCGACAGATACGCAGTATTTT. Protein sequence: CASSLGAPATDTQYF.

The rearrangement joins TRBV25-1 to TRBJ2-1, with 10 bases fitting TRBD2. J lost 5 bases, V lost 6 bases, and 7 bases had no gene match. This CDR3 has 15 residues. The germline CDR1 and CDR2 sequences are MGHDK and SYGVNS. CDR3 region: CASSLLAGRHNEQFF. As DNA, the CDR3 is TGTGCCAGCAGCCTACTAGCGGGAAGACACAATGAGCAGTTCTTC.

The chain combines TRBV9 with TRBJ2-7; D gene uncertain. The CDR3 is 15 amino acids. Trimming removed 4 bases from V and 2 bases from J, with 16 bases in between. The germline gives CDR1 SGDLS, CDR2 YYNGEE. CDR3 in amino acids: CASSPGVAGTYEQYF. The CDR3 nucleotides are TGTGCCAGCAGCCCAGGTGTGGCAGGCACCTACGAGCAGTACTTC. The entire variable domain, with the rest obtained from reference TRBV9 and TRBJ2-7, is as follows: DSGVTQTPKHLITATGQRVTLRCSPRSGDLSVYWYQQSLDQGLQFLIQYYNGEERAKGNILERFSAQQFPDLHSELNLSSLELGDSALYFCASSPGVAGTYEQYFGPGTRLTVT.

This chain connects TRBV9 to TRBJ2-3, with 12 bases matching TRBD2. The CDR3 extends over 16 amino acids. CDR1 is SGDLS, CDR2 YYNGEE, per germline. With 0 bases clipped from V and 5 bases from J, the junction kept 4 bases outside the gene matches. The CDR3 coding sequence is TGTGCCAGCAGCGTAGGGACTAGCGGGATGGTAGATACGCAGTATTTT. Encoded protein: CASSVGTSGMVDTQYF.